These T cell receptor beta chains were read from a single sample in a study of T cell changes during pregnancy in multiple sclerosis. Produced via immunoSEQ multiplex PCR; TCRdb's table is partial and in-frame only. The repertoire holds approximately 40,000 clones, with 89% as singletons. Sequencing used CD4+ T cells from peripheral blood mononuclear cells, obtained in the first trimester of pregnancy. The receptors were gathered from a female donor with multiple sclerosis, enrolled in a pregnancy study. CDR3s include the opening cysteine and the closing phenylalanine or tryptophan. The order of the fields is V gene, clone size, D gene, J gene, CDR3 protein, CDR3 DNA. The D gene is left open where the match is weak. Not every row has a clone size; where given, it reads once, few, many or a size class.

>TRBV9|.|.|TRBJ2-7
CASSVSRDWKAEQYF
TGTGCCAGCAGCGTCTCCCGGGATTGGAAGGCCGAGCAGTACTTC
>TRBV11-1|.|TRBD1|TRBJ1-4
CASSPGQLDEKLFF
TGTGCCAGCAGCCCGGGACAGCTCGATGAAAAACTGTTTTTT
>TRBV5-1|.|.|TRBJ1-4
CASSLMLRSSNEKLFF
TGCGCCAGCAGCTTGATGTTAAGGAGCTCTAATGAAAAACTGTTTTTT
>TRBV30|.|TRBD2|TRBJ2-3
CAFSSGGAGTDTQYF
TGTGCCTTTTCTAGCGGGGGGGCGGGCACAGATACGCAGTATTTT
>TRBV7-9|.|.|TRBJ1-2
CASSSLIGGEHLPHYGYTF
TGTGCCAGCAGCTCCCTAATAGGGGGGGAGCATCTCCCTCACTATGGCTACACCTTC
>TRBV11-2|.|TRBD1|TRBJ2-5
CASSQGGQGGSETQYF
TGTGCCAGCAGCCAAGGGGGACAGGGAGGATCCGAGACCCAGTACTTC
>TRBV10-3|.|TRBD2|TRBJ2-1
CAISARGGEQFF
TGTGCCATCAGTGCGCGGGGGGGTGAGCAGTTCTTC
>TRBV11-2|.|TRBD1|TRBJ1-5
CASSLDWTGGNRAQHF
TGTGCCAGCAGCTTAGATTGGACAGGGGGAAATAGAGCCCAGCATTTT
>TRBV15|.|.|TRBJ1-2
CATSRGGRGGYTF
TGTGCCACCAGCAGGGGGGGGAGAGGTGGCTACACCTTC
>TRBV7-9|.|.|TRBJ1-1
CASSFNMNTEAFF
TGTGCCAGCAGCTTTAATATGAACACTGAAGCTTTCTTT
>TRBV5-6|.|.|TRBJ1-5
CASSFMPGQPQHF
TGTGCCAGCAGCTTTATGCCGGGGCAGCCCCAGCATTTT
>TRBV7-2|.|.|TRBJ1-5
CASSPDYNSNQPQHF
TGTGCCAGCAGCCCGGACTATAATAGCAATCAGCCCCAGCATTTT
>TRBV7-2|.|.|TRBJ2-5
CASSLRGARGETQYF
TGTGCCAGCAGCTTACGGGGGGCCCGGGGGGAGACCCAGTACTTC
>TRBV19|.|TRBD2|TRBJ2-3
CASRQAGGLADTQYF
TGTGCCAGTAGACAAGCGGGGGGGCTTGCAGATACGCAGTATTTT
>TRBV5-1|.|TRBD1|TRBJ1-4
CASSYGTGGSNEKLFF
TGCGCCAGCAGCTACGGGACAGGGGGCAGTAATGAAAAACTGTTTTTT
>TRBV6-1|.|TRBD1|TRBJ1-3
CASSESRTGFGNTIYF
TGTGCCAGCAGTGAAAGTAGGACAGGGTTTGGAAACACCATATATTTT
>TRBV5-6|.|.|TRBJ2-2
CASSLQGGGTGELFF
TGTGCCAGCAGCTTACAGGGAGGGGGCACCGGGGAGCTGTTTTTT
>TRBV30|once|.|TRBJ1-5
CAWSQHYNQPQHF
TGTGCCTGGAGTCAACACTACAATCAGCCCCAGCATTTT
>TRBV7-3|.|TRBD1|TRBJ2-3
CASSPRQGRDTQYF
TGTGCCAGCAGCCCCAGACAGGGAAGGGATACGCAGTATTTT
>TRBV28|once|.|TRBJ1-2
CASIPGGVGGYTF
TGTGCCAGCATCCCGGGGGGGGTAGGTGGCTACACCTTC
>TRBV6-7|.|TRBD2|TRBJ2-1
CASSWTSGSSHNEQFF
TGTGCCAGCAGTTGGACTAGCGGGAGTTCCCACAATGAGCAGTTCTTC
>TRBV7-8|.|TRBD2|TRBJ2-2
CASSPRTSESGELFF
TGTGCCAGCAGCCCGCGGACTAGCGAGTCCGGGGAGCTGTTTTTT
>TRBV5-1|.|.|TRBJ2-1
CASSHIGGVNNEQFF
TGCGCCAGCAGCCACATTGGTGGAGTGAACAATGAGCAGTTCTTC
>TRBV6-5|.|.|TRBJ2-3
CASRLTILADTQYF
TGTGCCAGCAGACTGACTATCTTGGCAGATACGCAGTATTTT
>TRBV7-9|.|.|TRBJ2-2
CASSLGRDLTGELFF
TGTGCCAGCAGCTTGGGCAGGGATCTTACCGGGGAGCTGTTTTTT
>TRBV7-2|.|.|TRBJ2-1
CASSLDMAGLDEQFF
TGTGCCAGCAGCTTAGACATGGCCGGGTTGGATGAGCAGTTCTTC
>TRBV5-1|.|.|TRBJ2-3
CASSFQEADTQYF
TGCGCCAGCAGCTTCCAGGAGGCAGATACGCAGTATTTT
>TRBV4-3|.|TRBD1|TRBJ2-7
CASSQRFGQGHEQYF
TGCGCCAGCAGCCAGCGTTTCGGACAGGGACACGAGCAGTACTTC
>TRBV5-6|.|.|TRBJ1-1
CASSPWPADTEAFF
TGTGCCAGCAGCCCGTGGCCAGCGGACACTGAAGCTTTCTTT
>TRBV9|once|.|TRBJ1-4
CASSVGDSALEKLFF
TGTGCCAGCAGCGTAGGCGACAGTGCACTCGAAAAACTGTTTTTT
>TRBV7-3|.|.|TRBJ1-1
CASSPPGFDTEAFF
TGTGCCAGCAGCCCCCCCGGTTTTGACACTGAAGCTTTCTTT
>TRBV20-1|few|.|TRBJ1-1
CSASMAFF
TGCAGTGCTAGTATGGCTTTCTTT
>TRBV6-5|few|TRBD1|TRBJ1-5
CASSRQGTGQPQHF
TGTGCCAGCAGCCGACAGGGTACGGGACAGCCCCAGCATTTT
>TRBV15|.|TRBD1|TRBJ1-2
CATSRDRGDSPRYGYTF
TGTGCCACCAGCAGAGATAGAGGGGACAGTCCTCGCTATGGCTACACCTTC